The 22 T cell receptor beta chains given below trace back to one sample, sequenced in a study of blood T cell repertoires in COVID-19 (TCRdb year 2020). Preparation of the library involved the immunoSEQ multiplex PCR assay. What TCRdb holds here is the immuneACCESS table cut down to in-frame rearrangements. Part of the clones is not present; checked against another copy, under half of the missing clones reflect an unresolved V gene, and the others are unexplained. This sample holds 68,000 or so clones; 80% to 90% were observed only once. The ten largest clones take up 7% to 10% of the sample. Material for sequencing was peripheral blood. All receptors come from a man aged 45-65 years with active COVID-19.

The V and J genes are TRBV9 and TRBJ1-1, with D maybe TRBD1 (6 bases). Trimming pared 4 bases from V and 3 bases from J, leaving 16 bases between. The CDR3 covers 15 residues. Germline V lookup: CDR1 SGDLS, CDR2 YYNGEE. CDR3 DNA: TGTGCCAGCAGCCCTTACCAGGGGTTATACACTGAAGCTTTCTTT. This gives the protein CASSPYQGLYTEAFF.

V usage is TRBV30 and J usage is TRBJ2-7; D gene ambiguous. CDR3 size: 16 residues. Germline values: CDR1 GTSNPN, CDR2 SVGIG (reference sequence). The ends were cut back, 1 base at V and 0 bases at J, with 16 bases in the middle. This chain's CDR3 is CAWSGRRQAFSYEQYF. CDR3 sequence (DNA): TGTGCCTGGAGTGGTCGCCGACAAGCTTTCTCCTACGAGCAGTACTTC.

The chain carries TRBV27 and TRBJ2-1, with TRBD1 matching over 7 bases. The CDR3 extends over 16 amino acids. CDR1 is MNHEY and CDR2 is SMNVEV in the germline V gene (reference sequence). V was clipped by 6 bases and J by 2 bases; unmatched bases: 10. As DNA, the CDR3 is TGTGCCAGCAGCCAGGGGGAAAGGGGTACCTACAATGAGCAGTTCTTC. Amino acid sequence: CASSQGERGTYNEQFF.

The chain recombines TRBV2 with TRBJ2-2, with a possible D match to TRBD2 (7 bases). CDR3 length equals 15 residues. V lost 3 bases and J lost 4, with 12 bases in between. Looked up from germline, CDR1 is SNHLY and CDR2 is FYNNEI. The CDR3 nucleotides are TGTGCCAGCAGTGATGGGGGGGCCGGCACCGGGGAGCTGTTTTTT. It translates to CASSDGGAGTGELFF.

V usage is TRBV7-9 and J usage is TRBJ1-2; a possible D gene is TRBD1 (5 bases). V gave up 4 bases and J gave up 7 bases, with 19 bases separating them. This CDR3 spans 15 amino acids. Germline-derived CDR1 and CDR2 are SEHNR and FQNEAQ (reference sequence). The CDR3 spells CASSSGGQGGRGYTF. In nucleotides, the CDR3 is TGTGCCAGCAGCTCGGGGGGTCAGGGAGGACGTGGCTACACCTTC.

As for this clone: At one end, the junction sequence differs from germline, possibly due to a read error. In nucleotides, the CDR3 is TGTGCCAGCTCCCCACCTAGCGGGGGTAATGAGCAGTTCTTC. The encoded protein is CASSPPSGGNEQFF. This chain connects TRBV18 to TRBJ2-1, with 10 positions matching TRBD2. The CDR3 runs 14 residues. From germline, CDR1 is KGHSH and CDR2 LQKENI.

The gene calls are TRBV25-1 and TRBJ2-7; 7 bases are shared with TRBD1. CDR1 is MGHDK and CDR2 is SYGVNS in the germline V gene. The trim removed 5 bases at V and 6 bases at J, leaving 10 bases unmatched. This CDR3 is built from 14 residues. The CDR3 sequence is CASSIRQGVSEQYF. In DNA, the CDR3 is TGTGCCAGCAGTATTCGCCAGGGGGTTAGCGAGCAGTACTTC.

This chain joins TRBV3-1 (or the pseudogene TRBV3-2) and TRBJ2-3, with 11 bases lining up with TRBD2. Germline trimming cut 2 bases from V and 0 bases from J; bases unmatched to any gene: 4. There are 17 residues in the CDR3. Germline CDR1 and CDR2: LGHDT and YNNKEL (reference sequence). The CDR3: CASSQPSGGSSTDTQYF. The DNA of the CDR3 is TGTGCCAGCAGCCAACCTAGCGGGGGGTCTAGCACAGATACGCAGTATTTT.

Only a few counts were recorded for this clone. The chain has TRBV5-1 and TRBJ2-7, with 8 bases identical to TRBD1. The CDR3 runs 14 residues. In germline, CDR1 is SGHRS, CDR2 YFSETQ. J lost 5 bases, V lost 4 bases, and 8 bases had no gene match. The CDR3 region is CASSPGQGFHEQYF. CDR3 sequence (DNA): TGCGCCAGCAGCCCTGGACAGGGTTTCCACGAGCAGTACTTC.

This clone was observed a single time. CDR3 DNA sequence: TGTGCCAGCAGCAGATCCTCCGGGATGAGTGGCTACACCTTC. Translation: CASSRSSGMSGYTF. This sequence joins TRBV3-1 (or the pseudogene TRBV3-2) and TRBJ1-2, with no clear D. Germline V gives CDR1 LGHDT, CDR2 YNNKEL (reference sequence). Trimming removed 5 bases at V and 7 bases at J, with 17 bases between. The CDR3 has 14 residues.

This sequence joins TRBV27 and TRBJ2-1, with TRBD2 matching 7 bases. The length of the CDR3 is 14 residues. CDR1 MNHEY and CDR2 SMNVEV come from the germline V gene (reference sequence). The ends lost 2 bases at V and 2 bases at J; junction bases unmatched: 0. The CDR3 reads CASSLAGAYNEQFF. For the CDR3, the DNA is TGTGCCAGCAGTTTAGCGGGGGCCTACAATGAGCAGTTCTTC.

This sequence joins TRBV5-1 and TRBJ2-3, with 12 bases lining up with TRBD2. This CDR3 has 17 residues. Germline CDR1 reads SGHRS; CDR2 reads YFSETQ. Unmatched junction bases numbered 6, after V lost 2 bases and J lost 2 bases. Written as DNA, the CDR3 is TGCGCCAGCAGCTTATTACTAGCGGGGGGAGTCACAGATACGCAGTATTTT. Amino acid sequence: CASSLLLAGGVTDTQYF.

The gene calls are TRBV5-6 and TRBJ2-5; no clear D. CDR1 SGHDT and CDR2 YYEEEE come from the germline V gene. V lost 1 base and J lost 5, with 9 bases in between. This CDR3 region has 13 residues. The CDR3 DNA reads TGTGCCAGCAGCTTGCGCCAGGCGGAGACCCAGTACTTC. It specifies CASSLRQAETQYF.

The J gene is TRBJ1-2, the V gene TRBV3-1 (or the pseudogene TRBV3-2); no definite D call. V lost 4 bases to trimming and J lost 1 base, with 10 bases between them. The CDR3 runs 14 residues. Per germline, CDR1 LGHDT and CDR2 YNNKEL (reference sequence). CDR3 sequence reads: CASSLLRDNYGYTF. CDR3 coding DNA: TGTGCCAGCAGCCTCCTCCGGGATAACTATGGCTACACCTTC.

The CDR3 spells CASSLAQGRNTEAFF. CDR3 sequence (DNA): TGTGCCAGCAGCTTAGCCCAGGGAAGGAACACTGAAGCTTTCTTT. The V and J genes are TRBV7-9 and TRBJ1-1; a weak D match, TRBD1 (5 bases). V dropped 0 bases and J dropped 1 base, with 9 bases sitting between them. The CDR3 length is 15 residues. The germline gives CDR1 SEHNR, CDR2 FQNEAQ (reference sequence).

The V call is TRBV9, the J call TRBJ2-2; 9 bases line up with TRBD1. After removal of 4 bases from V and 5 bases from J, the junction contained 9 bases not matched to a gene. The CDR3 runs 16 residues. Germline V gives CDR1 SGDLS, CDR2 YYNGEE. Written as DNA, the CDR3 is TGTGCCAGCAGCCTGCTACCAGGGACAGGGACCGGGGAGCTGTTTTTT. This translates into CASSLLPGTGTGELFF.

The V gene is TRBV4-1, the J gene TRBJ2-3, with a possible D match to TRBD2 (6 bases). Germline-derived CDR1 and CDR2 are MGHRA and YSYEKL. This CDR3 region has 16 residues. V dropped 4 bases and J dropped 2 bases, with 16 bases sitting between them. CDR3 residues: CASSLTGTPATDTQYF. In nucleotides, the CDR3 is TGCGCCAGCAGCCTTACGGGGACTCCAGCCACAGATACGCAGTATTTT.

V and J are TRBV10-2 and TRBJ1-1; 9 nucleotides line up with TRBD1. The CDR3 spans 14 residues. The ends lost 6 bases at V and 4 bases at J; junction bases unmatched: 6. Germline CDR1 WSHSY, CDR2 SAAADI. CDR3 DNA sequence: TGCGCCAGCAGGACAGGGGGACGGATCACTGAAGCTTTCTTT. It specifies CASRTGGRITEAFF.

This chain joins TRBV9 and TRBJ2-5; 8 bases fit TRBD2. The CDR3 extends over 15 amino acids. Germline V gene sequence: CDR1 SGDLS, CDR2 YYNGEE. V gave up 4 bases and J gave up 4 bases; unmatched junction bases: 9. The CDR3 protein is CASSPTRTSRETQYF. The CDR3, as DNA: TGTGCCAGCAGCCCAACACGGACTAGCCGAGAGACCCAGTACTTC.

The chain recombines TRBV3-1 (or the pseudogene TRBV3-2) with TRBJ2-1; the D gene is possibly TRBD2 (7 bases). Germline CDR1 reads LGHDT; CDR2 reads YNNKEL (reference sequence). V lost 5 bases and J lost 4, with 30 bases in between. The CDR3 totals 20 residues. CDR3 bases: TGTGCCAGCAGCTTACAGGTGGGGGCGGGGGACTTGAGGGTGTACAATGAGCAGTTCTTC. This gives the protein CASSLQVGAGDLRVYNEQFF.

This chain connects TRBV3-1 (or the pseudogene TRBV3-2) to TRBJ1-2; D gene uncertain. The CDR3 totals 12 residues. The ends were cut back, 4 bases at V and 5 bases at J, with 8 bases in the middle. Germline CDR1 is LGHDT and CDR2 is YNNKEL (reference sequence). In DNA form, the CDR3 reads TGTGCCAGCAGCCGTGGGGAGTATGGCTACACCTTC. This codes for CASSRGEYGYTF.

The rearrangement links TRBV12-3 or TRBV12-4 to TRBJ2-7; 7 positions match TRBD1. The CDR3 covers 12 residues. With 4 bases clipped from V and 12 bases from J, the junction kept 9 bases outside the gene matches. The CDR3 DNA reads as TGTGCCAGCAGTTGGGGAGACAGGGCCGTGTACTTC. This gives the protein CASSWGDRAVYF.